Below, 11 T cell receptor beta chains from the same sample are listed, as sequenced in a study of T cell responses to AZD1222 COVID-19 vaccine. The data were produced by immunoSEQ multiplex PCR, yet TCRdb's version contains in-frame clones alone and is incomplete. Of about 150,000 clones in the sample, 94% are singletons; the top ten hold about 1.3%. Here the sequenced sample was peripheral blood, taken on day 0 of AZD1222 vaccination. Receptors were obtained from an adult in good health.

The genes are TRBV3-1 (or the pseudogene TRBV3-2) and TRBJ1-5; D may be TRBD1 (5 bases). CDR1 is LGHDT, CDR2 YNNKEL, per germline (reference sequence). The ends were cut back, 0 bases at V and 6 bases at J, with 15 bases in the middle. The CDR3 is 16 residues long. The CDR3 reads CASSQDVTLRGQPQHF. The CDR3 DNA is TGTGCCAGCAGCCAAGATGTCACGCTGAGGGGTCAGCCCCAGCATTTT.

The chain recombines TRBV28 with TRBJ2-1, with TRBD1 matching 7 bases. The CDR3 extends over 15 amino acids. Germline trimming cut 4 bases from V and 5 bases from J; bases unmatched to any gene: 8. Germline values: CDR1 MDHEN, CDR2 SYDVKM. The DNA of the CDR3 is TGTGCCAGCAGTTCTTCCGGGACAGCGCACAATGAGCAGTTCTTC. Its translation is CASSSSGTAHNEQFF.

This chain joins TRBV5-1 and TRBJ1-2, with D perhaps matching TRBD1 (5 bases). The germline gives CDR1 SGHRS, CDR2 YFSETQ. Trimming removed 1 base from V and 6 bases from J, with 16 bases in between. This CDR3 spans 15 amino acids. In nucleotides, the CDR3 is TGCGCCAGCAGCTTGTACGACGAGGGACCTGATGGCTACACCTTC. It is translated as CASSLYDEGPDGYTF.

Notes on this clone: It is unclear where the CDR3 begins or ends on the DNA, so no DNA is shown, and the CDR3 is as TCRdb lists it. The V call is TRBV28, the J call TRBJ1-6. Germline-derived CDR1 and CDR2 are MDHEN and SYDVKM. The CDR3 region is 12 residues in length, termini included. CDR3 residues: CASSFGRGIGDF.

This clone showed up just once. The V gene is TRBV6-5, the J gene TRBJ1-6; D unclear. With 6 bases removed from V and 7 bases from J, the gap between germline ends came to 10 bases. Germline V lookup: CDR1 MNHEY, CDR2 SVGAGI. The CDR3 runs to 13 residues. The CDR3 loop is CASRRNGNSPLHF. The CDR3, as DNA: TGTGCCAGCAGACGTAACGGGAATTCACCCCTCCACTTT.

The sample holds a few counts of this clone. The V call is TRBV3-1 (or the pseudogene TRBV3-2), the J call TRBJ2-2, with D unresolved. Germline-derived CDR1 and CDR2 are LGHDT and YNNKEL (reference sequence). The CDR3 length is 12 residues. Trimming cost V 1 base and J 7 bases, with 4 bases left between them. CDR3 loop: CASSQVNGELFF. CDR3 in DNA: TGTGCCAGCAGCCAAGTTAACGGGGAGCTGTTTTTT.

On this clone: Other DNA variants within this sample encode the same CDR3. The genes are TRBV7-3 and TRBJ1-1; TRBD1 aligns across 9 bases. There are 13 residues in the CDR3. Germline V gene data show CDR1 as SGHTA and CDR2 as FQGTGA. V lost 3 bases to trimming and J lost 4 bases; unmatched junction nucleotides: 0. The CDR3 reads CASSLTGGTEAFF. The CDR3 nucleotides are TGTGCCAGCAGCTTGACAGGGGGCACTGAAGCTTTCTTT.

In DNA, the CDR3 is TGCGCCAGCAGCTTGTGGGGGGTCACTGAAGCTTTCTTT. This codes for CASSLWGVTEAFF. The chain recombines TRBV5-1 with TRBJ1-1; maybe TRBD1 (5 bases). The CDR3 is made up of 13 amino acids. Per the germline V gene, CDR1 is SGHRS and CDR2 is YFSETQ. V was cut by 1 base and J by 4 bases, with 8 bases left in between.

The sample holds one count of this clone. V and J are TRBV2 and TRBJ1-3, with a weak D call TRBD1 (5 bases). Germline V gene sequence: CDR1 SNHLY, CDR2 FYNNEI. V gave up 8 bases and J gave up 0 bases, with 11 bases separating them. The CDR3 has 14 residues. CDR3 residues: CASLQEYSGNTIYF. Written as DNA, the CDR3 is TGTGCCAGCTTACAGGAGTACTCTGGAAACACCATATATTTT. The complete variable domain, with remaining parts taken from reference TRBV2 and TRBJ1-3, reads EPEVTQTPSHQVTQMGQEVILRCVPISNHLYFYWYRQILGQKVEFLVSFYNNEISEKSEIFDDQFSVERPDGSNFTLKIRSTKLEDSAMYFCASLQEYSGNTIYFGEGSWLTVV.

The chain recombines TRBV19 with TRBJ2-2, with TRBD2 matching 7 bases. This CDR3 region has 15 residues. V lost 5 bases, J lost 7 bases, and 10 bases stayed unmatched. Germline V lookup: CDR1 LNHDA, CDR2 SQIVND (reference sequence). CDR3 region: CASSPSGGAHGELFF. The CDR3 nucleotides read TGTGCCAGTAGTCCTAGCGGTGGGGCTCACGGGGAGCTGTTTTTT. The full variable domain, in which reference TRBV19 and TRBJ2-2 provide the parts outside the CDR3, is DGGITQSPKYLFRKEGQNVTLSCEQNLNHDAMYWYRQDPGQGLRLIYYSQIVNDFQKGDIAEGYSVSREKKESFPLTVTSAQKNPTAFYLCASSPSGGAHGELFFGEGSRLTVL.

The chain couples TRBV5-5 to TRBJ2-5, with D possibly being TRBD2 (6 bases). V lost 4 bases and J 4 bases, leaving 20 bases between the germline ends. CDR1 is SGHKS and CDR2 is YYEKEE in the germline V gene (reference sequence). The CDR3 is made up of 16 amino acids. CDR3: CASSPHPGAAGETQYF. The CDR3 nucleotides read TGTGCCAGCAGCCCCCATCCGGGAGCGGCTGGAGAGACCCAGTACTTC.